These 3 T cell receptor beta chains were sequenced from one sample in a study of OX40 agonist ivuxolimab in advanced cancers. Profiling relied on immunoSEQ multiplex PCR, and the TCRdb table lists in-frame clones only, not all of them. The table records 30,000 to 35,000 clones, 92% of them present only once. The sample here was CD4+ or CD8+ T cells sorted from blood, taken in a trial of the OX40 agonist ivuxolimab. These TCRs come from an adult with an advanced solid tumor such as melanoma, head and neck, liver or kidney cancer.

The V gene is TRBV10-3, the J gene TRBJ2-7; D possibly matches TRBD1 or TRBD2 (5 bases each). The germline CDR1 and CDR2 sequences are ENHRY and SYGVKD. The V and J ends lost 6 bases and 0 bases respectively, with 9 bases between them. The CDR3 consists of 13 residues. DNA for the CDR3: TGTGCCATCAGCGGGACGGCCTCCTACGAGCAGTACTTC. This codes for CAISGTASYEQYF.

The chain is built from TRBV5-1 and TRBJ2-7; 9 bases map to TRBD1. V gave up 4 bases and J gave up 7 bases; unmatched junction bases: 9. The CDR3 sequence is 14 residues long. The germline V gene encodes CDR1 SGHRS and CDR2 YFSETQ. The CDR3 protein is CASSGDRDIGEQYF. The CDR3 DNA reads TGCGCCAGCAGCGGGGACAGGGATATCGGGGAGCAGTACTTC. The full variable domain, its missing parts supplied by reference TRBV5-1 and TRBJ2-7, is KAGVTQTPRYLIKTRGQQVTLSCSPISGHRSVSWYQQTPGQGLQFLFEYFSETQRNKGNFPGRFSGRQFSNSRSEMNVSTLELGDSALYLCASSGDRDIGEQYFGPGTRLTVT.

CDR3 DNA: TGTGCCAGCAGCGTAGCGACTAGCGGGGGCCAAGAGACCCAGTACTTC. This gives the protein CASSVATSGGQETQYF. The chain recombines TRBV9 with TRBJ2-5, with 12 positions matching TRBD2. The CDR3 contains 16 residues. The V and J ends lost 0 bases and 1 base, in that order; junction bases with no gene match: 1. CDR1 is SGDLS, CDR2 YYNGEE, per germline.